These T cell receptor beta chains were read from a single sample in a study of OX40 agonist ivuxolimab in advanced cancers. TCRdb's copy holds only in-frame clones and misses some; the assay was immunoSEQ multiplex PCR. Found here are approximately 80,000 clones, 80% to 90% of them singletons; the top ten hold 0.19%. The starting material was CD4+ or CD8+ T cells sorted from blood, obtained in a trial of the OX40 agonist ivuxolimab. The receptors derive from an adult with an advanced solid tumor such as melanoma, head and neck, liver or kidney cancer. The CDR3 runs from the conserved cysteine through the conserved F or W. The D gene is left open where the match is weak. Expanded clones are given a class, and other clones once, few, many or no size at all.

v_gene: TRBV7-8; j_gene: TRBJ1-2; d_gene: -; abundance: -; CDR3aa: CASRRGDSPNYGYTF; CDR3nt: TGTGCCAGCAGACGAGGAGACAGCCCTAACTATGGCTACACCTTC
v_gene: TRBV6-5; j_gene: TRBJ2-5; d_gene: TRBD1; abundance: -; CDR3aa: CASSYRTGGRRETQYF; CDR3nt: TGTGCCAGCAGTTACAGGACAGGGGGACGAAGGGAGACCCAGTACTTC
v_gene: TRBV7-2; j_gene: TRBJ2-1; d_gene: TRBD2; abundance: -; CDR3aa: CASSYLSGARNEQFF; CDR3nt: TGTGCCAGCAGCTACCTTAGCGGGGCGAGGAATGAGCAGTTCTTC
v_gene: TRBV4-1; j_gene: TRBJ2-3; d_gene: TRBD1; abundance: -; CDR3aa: CASSLHRDSSTDTQYF; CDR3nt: TGCGCCAGCAGCCTACACCGGGACAGCAGCACAGATACGCAGTATTTT
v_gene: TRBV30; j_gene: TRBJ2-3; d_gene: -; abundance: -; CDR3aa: CAWNPGTRTDTQYF; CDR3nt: TGTGCCTGGAACCCCGGGACGCGCACAGATACGCAGTATTTT
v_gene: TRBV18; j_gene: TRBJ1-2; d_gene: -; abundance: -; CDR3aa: CASSAGSRYGYTF; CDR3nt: TGTGCCAGCTCAGCAGGGTCTCGTTATGGCTACACCTTC
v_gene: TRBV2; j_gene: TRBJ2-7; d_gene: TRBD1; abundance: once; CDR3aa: CASSERDRGSYEQYF; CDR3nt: TGTGCCAGCAGTGAAAGGGACAGGGGCTCCTACGAGCAGTACTTC
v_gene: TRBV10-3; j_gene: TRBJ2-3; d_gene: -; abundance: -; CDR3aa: CAISESDIAESTDTQYF; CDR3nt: TGTGCCATCAGTGAGTCTGATATAGCGGAAAGCACAGATACGCAGTATTTT
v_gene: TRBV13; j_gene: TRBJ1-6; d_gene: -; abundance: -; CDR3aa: CASSLGDGLGPLHF; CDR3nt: TGTGCCAGCAGCCTCGGGGACGGGCTTGGGCCCCTCCACTTT
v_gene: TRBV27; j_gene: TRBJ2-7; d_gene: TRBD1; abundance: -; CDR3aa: CASRGSFGQESGYEQYF; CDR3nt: TGTGCCAGCAGGGGGAGTTTCGGACAGGAGTCCGGGTACGAGCAGTACTTC
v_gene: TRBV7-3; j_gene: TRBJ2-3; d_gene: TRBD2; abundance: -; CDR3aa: CASSLSAGGFTDTQYF; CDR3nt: TGTGCCAGCAGCTTATCGGCGGGGGGATTCACAGATACGCAGTATTTT
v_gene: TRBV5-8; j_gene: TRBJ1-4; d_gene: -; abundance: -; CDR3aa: CASSRRAGTNEKLFF; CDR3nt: TGTGCCAGCAGCCGCCGGGCGGGAACTAATGAAAAACTGTTTTTT
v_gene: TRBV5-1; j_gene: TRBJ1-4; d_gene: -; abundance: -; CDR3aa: CASSWGSTNEKLFF; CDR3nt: TGCGCCAGCAGCTGGGGTTCGACTAATGAAAAACTGTTTTTT
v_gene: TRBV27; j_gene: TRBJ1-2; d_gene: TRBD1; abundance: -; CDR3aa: CASSPQYPQGAGDGYTF; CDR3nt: TGTGCCAGCAGTCCGCAATACCCACAGGGGGCTGGGGATGGCTACACCTTC